The 21 T cell receptor beta chains given below trace back to one sample, sequenced in a study of a mutant IDH1 vaccine in newly diagnosed glioma. The time point: week 11, during vaccination. The investigators gave 300 ug of mutant IDH1 20-mer peptide in each vaccine dose, together with topical imiquimod. Sequencing was performed with immunoSEQ multiplex PCR; in TCRdb, only in-frame clones are kept and a portion is missing. The sample lists about 110,000 clones, under 90% occurring once. Antigens for these TCRs are unknown. Source: PBMCs, taken from a glioma patient whose treatment included an IDH1 peptide vaccine. These receptors originate from a woman aged 45-65 years with glioma.

The chain joins TRBV5-5 to TRBJ2-7; weak D call: TRBD2 (5 bases). V dropped 4 bases and J dropped 2 bases, with 13 bases sitting between them. CDR3 length: 14 amino acids. Germline V gene lookup returns CDR1 SGHKS and CDR2 YYEKEE (reference sequence). The CDR3 is CASSLEDYAYEQYF. In DNA form, the CDR3 reads TGTGCCAGCAGCCTGGAAGACTACGCCTACGAGCAGTACTTC.

DNA for the CDR3: TGTGCCTGGAGTCCCGTACTTAATGAGCAGTTCTTC. Residues: CAWSPVLNEQFF. The chain employs TRBV30 and TRBJ2-1; no reliable D call. With 2 bases removed from V and 7 bases from J, the gap between germline ends came to 9 bases. The germline CDR1 and CDR2 sequences are GTSNPN and SVGIG (reference sequence). The CDR3 totals 12 residues. Full variable domain (rest looked up from reference TRBV30 and TRBJ2-1): SQTIHQWPATLVQPVGSPLSLECTVEGTSNPNLYWYRQAAGRGLQLLFYSVGIGQISSEVPQNLSASRPQDRQFILSSKKLLLSDSGFYLCAWSPVLNEQFFGPGTRLTVL.

The J gene is TRBJ2-3, the V gene TRBV29-1; the match to TRBD2 covers 9 bases. CDR1 is SQVTM and CDR2 is ANQGSEA in the germline V gene. With 3 bases clipped from V and 3 bases from J, the junction kept 1 base outside the gene matches. This CDR3 is built from 13 residues. The chain's CDR3 is CSVEAGGTDTQYF. The CDR3 DNA is TGCAGCGTTGAGGCGGGAGGGACAGATACGCAGTATTTT.

The chain is built from TRBV15 and TRBJ2-2; D possibly uses TRBD1 or TRBD2 (6 bases each). CDR1 LNHNV and CDR2 YYDKDF come from the germline V gene (reference sequence). CDR3 length: 13 residues. Trimming removed 6 bases at V and 6 bases at J, with 11 bases between. Here the CDR3 reads CATSLGGSGELFF. The CDR3 region has the DNA TGTGCCACCAGTCTAGGGGGGTCCGGGGAGCTGTTTTTT.

The J gene is TRBJ1-1, the V gene TRBV9, with 8 bases fitting TRBD1. The germline V gene encodes CDR1 SGDLS and CDR2 YYNGEE. The CDR3 covers 14 residues. V shed 2 bases, J shed 7 bases, and the junction held 7 bases outside the gene matches. CDR3 in amino acids: CASSVGTGDIEAFF. DNA of the CDR3: TGTGCCAGCAGCGTCGGGACAGGAGATATTGAAGCTTTCTTT.

The gene calls are TRBV6-1 and TRBJ1-1, with D unresolved. CDR1 MNHNS and CDR2 SASEGT come from the germline V gene. This CDR3 comprises 11 residues. V shed 3 bases and J shed 6 bases, with 5 bases lying between them. The CDR3 here is CASSEESEAFF. The CDR3, as DNA: TGTGCCAGCAGTGAGGAATCTGAAGCTTTCTTT.

The chain couples TRBV11-2 to TRBJ2-2; D unresolved. The CDR3 length is 14 residues. The germline V gene encodes CDR1 SGHAT and CDR2 FQNNGV. Trimming removed 5 bases from V and 6 bases from J, with 13 bases in between. CDR3 region: CASSPARRPGELFF. CDR3 nucleotide sequence: TGTGCCAGCAGCCCAGCGCGCCGCCCCGGGGAGCTGTTTTTT.

The rearrangement links TRBV9 to TRBJ2-7; D may be TRBD2 (6 bases). CDR1 and CDR2 (germline): SGDLS, YYNGEE. Trimming took 0 bases from V and 1 from J, leaving 11 bases between them. This CDR3 has 15 residues. CDR3 sequence (DNA): TGTGCCAGCAGCGTAGGAAGCGGGTCATCCTACGAGCAGTACTTC. Translated: CASSVGSGSSYEQYF.

This clone was detected a few times. V usage is TRBV19 and J usage is TRBJ1-1, with 7 bases matching TRBD1. Losses at the gene ends were 4 bases for V and 8 bases for J; bases not matched to a gene: 4. Germline CDR1 is LNHDA and CDR2 is SQIVND (reference sequence). The CDR3 totals 12 residues. Here the CDR3 reads CASSKRTGEAFF. The CDR3 DNA is TGTGCCAGTAGTAAACGGACAGGAGAAGCTTTCTTT.

This clone was counted between two and nine times. The chain uses TRBV5-6 and TRBJ1-4, with 7 bases fitting TRBD1. V trimming: 2 bases; J trimming: 6 bases; junction bases outside the gene matches: 7. The CDR3 consists of 15 residues. Germline V CDR1 and CDR2: SGHDT, YYEEEE. The CDR3 here is CASSLGQAGDEKLFF. The CDR3 nucleotides read TGTGCCAGCAGCTTAGGACAGGCCGGAGATGAAAAACTGTTTTTT. Together with reference TRBV5-6 and TRBJ1-4, the CDR3 gives the full variable domain: DAGVTQSPTHLIKTRGQQVTLRCSPKSGHDTVSWYQQALGQGPQFIFQYYEEEERQRGNFPDRFSGHQFPNYSSELNVNALLLGDSALYLCASSLGQAGDEKLFFGSGTQLSVL.

The chain recombines TRBV10-2 with TRBJ2-5, with 11 bases identical to TRBD1. The V gene's germline CDR1 is WSHSY and CDR2 SAAADI. The junction had 8 bases not matched to a gene; V was cut back by 6 bases and J by 5 bases. The CDR3 runs 15 residues. The DNA for the CDR3 is TGCGCCAGCAGCCCCGGGACAGGGGGTCGGGAGACCCAGTACTTC. Amino acids: CASSPGTGGRETQYF.

With regard to this clone: Its ends do not fully match the called genes, so a read error is possible. This chain links TRBV11-2 with TRBJ2-7, with D tentatively TRBD1 or TRBD2 (5 bases each). CDR1 is SGHAT, CDR2 FQNNGV, per germline. The CDR3 covers 13 residues. The CDR3 loop is CASSLESSGLGDF. DNA of the CDR3: TGTGCCAGCAGCTTAGAATCGTCGGGGCTAGGGGACTTC. The full variable domain, its missing parts supplied by reference TRBV11-2 and TRBJ2-7, is EAGVAQSPRYKIIEKRQSVAFWCNPISGHATLYWYQQILGQGPKLLIQFQNNGVVDDSQLPKDRFSAERLKGVDSTLKIQPAKLEDSAVYLCASSLESSGLGDFGPGTRLTVT.

This chain uses TRBV13 with TRBJ1-5, with 7 bases identical to TRBD1. The V gene end was trimmed by 5 bases and the J gene end by 5 bases; junction bases not matched to a gene: 6. The CDR3 consists of 14 residues. Germline CDR1 and CDR2: PRHDT and FYEKMQ (reference sequence). Here the CDR3 reads CASSATGRDQPQHF. The DNA for the CDR3 is TGTGCCAGCAGCGCGACAGGGAGGGATCAGCCCCAGCATTTT.

Comment on this clone: This sample also contains other DNA sequences that code for the same CDR3. The V gene is TRBV9, the J gene TRBJ2-2, with D unresolved. V was clipped by 0 bases and J by 1 base, with 4 bases between them. Germline values: CDR1 SGDLS, CDR2 YYNGEE. This CDR3 comprises 14 residues. CDR3: CASSVGGNTGELFF. The CDR3 region has the DNA TGTGCCAGCAGCGTAGGTGGGAACACCGGGGAGCTGTTTTTT.

The CDR3 loop reads CAWSVHRGGYTF. CDR3 sequence (DNA): TGTGCCTGGAGTGTACACAGGGGGGGCTACACCTTC. The V call is TRBV30, the J call TRBJ1-2, with TRBD1 matching 8 bases. V gave up 0 bases and J gave up 8 bases; unmatched junction bases: 2. The CDR3 sequence is 12 residues long. CDR1 and CDR2 (germline): GTSNPN, SVGIG (reference sequence).

The rearrangement links TRBV10-3 to TRBJ1-5; TRBD1 matches 7 bases. The V segment lost 0 bases and the J segment 5 bases; nucleotides outside the gene matches: 4. The germline gives CDR1 ENHRY, CDR2 SYGVKD. This CDR3 contains 15 residues. The CDR3 nucleotides are TGTGCCATCAGTGAGTCGACAGGGTCCTATCAGCCCCAGCATTTT. This encodes CAISESTGSYQPQHF.

This rearrangement joins TRBV27 to TRBJ1-1; D call uncertain. Looked up from germline, CDR1 is MNHEY and CDR2 is SMNVEV (reference sequence). The CDR3 has 13 amino acids. V was cut by 3 bases and J by 7 bases, with 12 bases left in between. The CDR3 DNA sequence: TGTGCCAGCAGTTTTTTCGGGGTCAATGAAGCTTTCTTT. Residues: CASSFFGVNEAFF.

V is TRBV7-9 and J is TRBJ2-2; D possibly corresponds to TRBD1 (5 bases). The germline V gene has CDR1 SEHNR and CDR2 FQNEAQ (reference sequence). The CDR3 contains 13 residues. The germline V and J ends were trimmed by 5 bases and 6 bases, with 10 bases remaining between them. The chain's CDR3 is CASSRDSPGELFF. The CDR3 nucleotides read TGTGCCAGCAGCCGCGACAGTCCCGGGGAGCTGTTTTTT.

The chain has TRBV29-1 and TRBJ2-7; D not resolved. V gave up 4 bases and J gave up 3 bases, with 7 bases separating them. The CDR3 has 11 residues. The germline gives CDR1 SQVTM, CDR2 ANQGSEA. CDR3: CSVGNDYEQYF. The CDR3, as DNA: TGCAGCGTTGGGAATGACTACGAGCAGTACTTC.

The chain joins TRBV7-9 to TRBJ1-5; 11 bases are shared with TRBD1. The CDR3 is made up of 15 amino acids. Germline V gives CDR1 SEHNR, CDR2 FQNEAQ (reference sequence). Trimming took 2 bases from V and 8 from J; bases not matched to a gene: 5. The CDR3 bases are TGTGCCAGCAGCTTAAGGACAGGGGGCGCGGAGCCCCAGCATTTT. Amino acid sequence: CASSLRTGGAEPQHF.

The chain is built from TRBV5-5 and TRBJ2-2; 8 nucleotides line up with TRBD1. Per germline, CDR1 SGHKS and CDR2 YYEKEE (reference sequence). The CDR3 spans 16 residues. V shed 1 base, J shed 1 base, and the junction held 3 bases outside the gene matches. The CDR3 nucleotides read TGTGCCAGCAGCTTGCACAGGGGGTGGAACACCGGGGAGCTGTTTTTT. Residues: CASSLHRGWNTGELFF.